These 3 T cell receptor beta chains came from one sample sequenced in a study of blood T cell repertoires in COVID-19. TCRdb keeps only in-frame clones here, not all; method: immunoSEQ multiplex PCR. The sample contains around 140,000 clones, 65% to 85% of which appear only once. Sequenced: peripheral blood. These receptor sequences come from a man aged 25-45 years with COVID-19, enrolled during active disease.

This chain links TRBV6-5 with TRBJ1-1, with unresolved D. V dropped 4 bases and J dropped 1 base, with 7 bases sitting between them. This CDR3 has 13 residues. CDR1 and CDR2 from the germline V gene are MNHEY and SVGAGI. In DNA form, the CDR3 reads TGTGCCAGCAGTTTAGGAGGGAACACTGAAGCTTTCTTT. It encodes CASSLGGNTEAFF.

The chain has TRBV30 and TRBJ1-2; no clear D. This CDR3 comprises 12 residues. Trimming took 8 bases from V and 1 from J, leaving 11 bases between them. Germline V CDR1 and CDR2: GTSNPN, SVGIG (reference sequence). DNA for the CDR3: TGTGCCCGTACCGGCGGTAACTATGGCTACACCTTC. Translation: CARTGGNYGYTF.

The chain has TRBV5-4 and TRBJ1-2; no clear D. Germline CDR1 SGHNT, CDR2 YYREEE (reference sequence). Trimming took 3 bases from V and 1 from J, leaving 7 bases between them. The CDR3 runs to 13 residues. CDR3 coding DNA: TGTGCCAGCAGCTCGTCCGGTAACTATGGCTACACCTTC. Its translation: CASSSSGNYGYTF.